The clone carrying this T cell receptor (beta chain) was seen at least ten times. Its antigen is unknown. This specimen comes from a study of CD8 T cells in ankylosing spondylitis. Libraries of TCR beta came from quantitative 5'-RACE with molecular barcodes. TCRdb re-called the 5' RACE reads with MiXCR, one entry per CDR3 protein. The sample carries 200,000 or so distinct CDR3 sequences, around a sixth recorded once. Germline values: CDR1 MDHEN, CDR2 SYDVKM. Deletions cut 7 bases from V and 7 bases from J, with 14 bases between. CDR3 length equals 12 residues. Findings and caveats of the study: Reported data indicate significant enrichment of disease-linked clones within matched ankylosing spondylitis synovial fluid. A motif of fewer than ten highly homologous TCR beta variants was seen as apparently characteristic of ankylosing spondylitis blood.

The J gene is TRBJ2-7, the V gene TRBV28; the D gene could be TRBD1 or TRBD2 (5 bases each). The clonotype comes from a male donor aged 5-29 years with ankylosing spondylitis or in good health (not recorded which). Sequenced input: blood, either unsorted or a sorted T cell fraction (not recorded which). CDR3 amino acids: CASTTRGVEQYF. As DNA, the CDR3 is TGTGCCAGCACCACCCGAGGGGTAGAGCAGTACTTC.